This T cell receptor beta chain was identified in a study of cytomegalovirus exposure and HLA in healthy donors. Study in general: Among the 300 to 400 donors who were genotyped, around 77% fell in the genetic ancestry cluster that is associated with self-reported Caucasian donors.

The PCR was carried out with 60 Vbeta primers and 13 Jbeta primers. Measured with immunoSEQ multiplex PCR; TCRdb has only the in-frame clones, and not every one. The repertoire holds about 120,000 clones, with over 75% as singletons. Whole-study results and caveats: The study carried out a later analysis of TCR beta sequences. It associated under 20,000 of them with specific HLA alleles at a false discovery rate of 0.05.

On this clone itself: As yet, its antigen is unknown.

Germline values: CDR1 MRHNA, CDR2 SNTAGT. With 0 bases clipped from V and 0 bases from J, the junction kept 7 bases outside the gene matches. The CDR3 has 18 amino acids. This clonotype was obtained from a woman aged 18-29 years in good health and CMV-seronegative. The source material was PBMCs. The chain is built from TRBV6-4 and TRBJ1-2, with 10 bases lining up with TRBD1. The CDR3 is CASSDSWDRGSPNYGYTF. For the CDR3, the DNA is TGTGCCAGCAGTGACTCGTGGGACAGGGGATCCCCTAACTATGGCTACACCTTC.